Sequencing of this TCR beta chain was carried out in a study of graft-versus-host responses after intestinal transplantation. At the level of the study: Among the recipients, all got anti-thymocyte globulin induction and then tacrolimus and steroids for 3 to 4 years. Notes on the study in general: Some GvH clones appeared in ileal mucosa or blood before recipient bone marrow. Graft-donor T cell macrochimerism in patients accompanied high graft-versus-host to host-versus-graft clonal ratios in allografts. Peak GvH clone levels in circulation were associated with early post-transplant HvG declines.

This clone was recorded once. What it binds is not known. Trimming cost V 4 bases and J 0 bases; bases outside gene matches: 7. Germline CDR1 reads SGHRS; CDR2 reads YFSETQ. The CDR3 is 16 amino acids. Assay: immunoSEQ multiplex PCR; the TCRdb copy retains only in-frame clones and omits some. In the table there are roughly 89,000 clones, 80% to 95% of which are singletons. The sample consisted of unstimulated CD4+ T cells sorted from spleen or lymph node cells, taken before intestinal transplant. The chain employs TRBV5-1 and TRBJ1-1; TRBD1 agrees at 9 bases. The source of this sequence is a human donor who received an intestinal transplant. CDR3 loop: CASSPRQGVVNTEAFF. In DNA, the CDR3 is TGCGCCAGCAGCCCCAGACAGGGGGTTGTGAACACTGAAGCTTTCTTT. The complete variable domain, with remaining parts taken from reference TRBV5-1 and TRBJ1-1, reads KAGVTQTPRYLIKTRGQQVTLSCSPISGHRSVSWYQQTPGQGLQFLFEYFSETQRNKGNFPGRFSGRQFSNSRSEMNVSTLELGDSALYLCASSPRQGVVNTEAFFGQGTRLTVV.